This is a list of T cell receptor beta chains from one sample in a study of metastatic and nonmetastatic thyroid tumors. Via MiXCR, TCRdb re-called the PCR reads. This table has about 5,000 clones, almost 35% appearing once. The specimen sequenced was adjacent normal tissue. Every receptor here comes from a male donor with papillary thyroid cancer or a benign thyroid nodule (not recorded which). Some clones in this sample may be carry-over from other donors' samples. The CDR3 runs from the conserved cysteine through the conserved F or W. The D gene is left open where the match is weak. Clone size appears in some rows only: once, few, many, or a class for an expanded clone.

j_call clone_size d_call v_call cdr3_aa cdr3_nt
TRBJ1-6 - - TRBV6-1 CASSGRGTGSPLHF TGTGCCAGCAGTGGCCGGGGGACTGGTTCACCCCTCCACTTT
TRBJ1-3 few - TRBV11-3 CASSFEGGHSGNTIYF TGTGCCAGCAGCTTTGAGGGGGGCCACTCTGGAAACACCATATATTTT
TRBJ1-6 - - TRBV11-2 CASSLDQQAISYNSPLHF TGTGCCAGCAGCTTAGATCAACAGGCGATCTCCTATAATTCACCCCTCCACTTT
TRBJ1-1 - - TRBV5-1 CASSFQWGSTEAFF TGCGCCAGCAGCTTCCAGTGGGGGAGCACTGAAGCTTTCTTT
TRBJ2-7 - TRBD2 TRBV12-3/TRBV12-4 CASSLRLAGGVEQYF TGTGCCAGCAGTTTACGGCTAGCGGGAGGTGTCGAGCAGTACTTC
TRBJ1-1 few TRBD1 TRBV28 CAIYSGGGNTEAFF TGTGCCATCTATTCAGGGGGGGGGAACACTGAAGCTTTCTTT
TRBJ2-1 - - TRBV7-9 CASSSGGHEQFF TGTGCCAGCAGCTCTGGGGGTCATGAGCAGTTCTTC
TRBJ2-3 few - TRBV12-3/TRBV12-4 CASREGDTQYF TGTGCCAGCAGGGAGGGGGATACGCAGTATTTT
TRBJ1-5 medium-sized TRBD1 TRBV2 CASRAGQGYNQPQHF TGTGCCAGCAGGGCCGGACAGGGGTACAATCAGCCCCAGCATTTT
TRBJ2-2 - TRBD2 TRBV11-1 CASSPVATGGDTGELFF TGTGCCAGCAGCCCGGTAGCGACGGGAGGTGACACCGGGGAGCTGTTTTTT
TRBJ2-7 - TRBD1 TRBV30 CAWSVNQGAREQYF TGTGCCTGGAGTGTAAACCAGGGGGCGCGAGAGCAGTACTTC
TRBJ1-5 - - TRBV3-1 CASTPGYSNQPQHF TGTGCCAGCACCCCGGGTTATAGCAATCAGCCCCAGCATTTT
TRBJ2-1 - TRBD2 TRBV20-1 CSATVLGEGSYEQSF TGCAGTGCTACCGTCTTGGGGGAGGGCAGCTATGAGCAGTCCTTC
TRBJ1-4 - - TRBV25-1 CASSLGTTGLEKLFF TGTGCCAGCAGTCTAGGGACGACAGGCCTAGAAAAACTGTTTTTT
TRBJ2-2 medium-sized TRBD2 TRBV5-1 CASSLAGGPSVGELFF TGCGCCAGCAGCTTAGCGGGAGGGCCCTCGGTCGGGGAGCTGTTTTTT
TRBJ1-2 - TRBD1 TRBV11-2 CASSRTGDNGYTF TGTGCCAGCAGTCGGACAGGGGATAATGGCTACACCTTC
TRBJ1-4 - TRBD1 TRBV5-5 CASSTGQGRPSSNEKLFF TGTGCCAGCAGCACCGGACAGGGGAGGCCCTCCTCTAATGAAAAACTGTTTTTT
TRBJ2-7 medium-sized TRBD2 TRBV29-1 CSVRTSGYEQYF TGCAGCGTTAGGACTAGCGGTTACGAGCAGTACTTC
TRBJ1-5 few TRBD1 TRBV10-1 CASSGGTGGGQPQHF TGCGCCAGCAGCGGGGGAACAGGGGGCGGTCAGCCCCAGCATTTT
TRBJ1-1 - - TRBV20-1 CSASLLNTEAFF TGCAGTGCTAGTTTGCTGAACACTGAAGCTTTCTTT
TRBJ1-2 - TRBD1 TRBV12-3/TRBV12-4 CASSSPDRGGYCYTF TGTGCCAGCAGTTCTCCGGACAGGGGTGGTTATTGCTACACCTTC
TRBJ2-7 - TRBD1 TRBV2 CASSDRGSLDEQYF TGTGCCAGCAGCGACAGGGGTAGTCTGGACGAGCAGTACTTC
TRBJ1-5 few - TRBV6-1 CASSEEPWGGSNQPQHF TGTGCCAGCAGTGAAGAGCCCTGGGGTGGGAGCAATCAGCCCCAGCATTTT
TRBJ1-6 - - TRBV5-6 CASSLRQANSPLHF TGTGCCAGCAGCTTGCGTCAGGCCAATTCACCCCTCCACTTT
TRBJ2-7 - - TRBV27 CASSTPGLNSYELLF TGTGCCAGCAGTACCCCGGGACTGAACTCCTACGAGCTGTTGTTC
TRBJ2-7 few - TRBV6-4 CASTEGGFEQYF TGTGCCAGCACCGAAGGCGGTTTTGAGCAGTACTTC
TRBJ2-7 large TRBD1 TRBV29-1 CSATGQGAYEQYF TGCAGCGCTACAGGACAGGGAGCCTACGAGCAGTACTTC
TRBJ2-3 medium-sized TRBD2 TRBV4-2 CASSQSYSLAAHTDTQYF TGTGCCAGCAGCCAATCATATTCCCTAGCGGCCCACACAGATACGCAGTATTTT
TRBJ1-2 few - TRBV7-9 CASLGARGGYTF TGTGCCAGCTTGGGGGCCAGAGGTGGCTACACCTTC
TRBJ2-3 - TRBD1 TRBV20-1 CSADLLRDSTTTDTQYF TGCAGTGCCGACCTACTCCGGGACAGCACCACCACAGATACGCAGTATTTT
TRBJ2-5 medium-sized TRBD2 TRBV29-1 CSARTSLQETQYF TGCAGCGCTCGGACTAGCCTCCAGGAGACCCAGTACTTC
TRBJ1-1 - TRBD1 TRBV2 CASYGTGGQNTEAFF TGTGCCAGCTATGGGACAGGGGGCCAAAACACTGAAGCTTTCTTT
TRBJ1-2 - - TRBV4-2 CASSPADIQGRGYTF TGTGCCAGCAGCCCAGCCGATATACAGGGTCGCGGCTACACCTTC
TRBJ2-1 few TRBD1 TRBV28 CASSLQGPSYNEQFF TGTGCCAGCAGCTTACAGGGGCCCTCCTACAATGAGCAGTTCTTC
TRBJ2-5 few TRBD2 TRBV10-3 CATSRIAGETQYF TGTGCCACCAGCAGAATAGCGGGGGAGACCCAGTACTTC
TRBJ2-3 - - TRBV12-3/TRBV12-4 CASSLGLSSTDTQYF TGTGCCAGCAGTTTGGGGCTGTCTAGCACAGATACGCAGTATTTT
TRBJ2-7 - - TRBV2 CASNGDRTTQQYF TGTGCCAGCAACGGGGACCGAACTACGCAGCAGTACTTC
TRBJ1-6 medium-sized - TRBV10-2 CASSESTNSPLHF TGCGCCAGCAGTGAGTCGACGAATTCACCCCTCCACTTT
TRBJ1-2 - TRBD1 TRBV5-6 CASSGGTGATYGYTF TGTGCCAGCAGCGGGGGGACAGGGGCGACCTATGGCTACACCTTC
TRBJ1-2 - - TRBV9 CASSTGLGYGYTF TGTGCCAGTTCGACTGGCCTTGGCTATGGCTACACCTTC
TRBJ2-7 - - TRBV28 CASLRQRPYEQYF TGTGCCAGCCTCCGACAGCGGCCCTACGAGCAGTACTTC
TRBJ2-3 - - TRBV11-2 CASSSQGRPRGTDTQYF TGTGCCAGCAGCTCACAAGGACGGCCCCGCGGGACAGATACTCAGTATTTT
TRBJ2-7 - - TRBV7-2 CASRGGAAYDQYF TGTGCCAGCAGGGGGGGGGCAGCCTACGATCAGTACTTC
TRBJ2-7 few TRBD1 TRBV6-1 CASSDPPGTGTGEQYF TGTGCCAGCAGTGACCCCCCCGGGACAGGGACAGGCGAGCAGTACTTC